This T cell receptor beta chain was sequenced in a study of T cells in Graves' hyperthyroidism and ophthalmopathy. At least ten counts were recorded for this clonotype. The hyperthyroidism patients had all been newly diagnosed, and their disease duration was under 2 months. Their ages ranged from 18 to 65 years. Uncontrolled infection, other autoimmune disease, pregnancy or lactation excluded patients. TCR beta CDR3 region amplification was performed from RNA transcripts. First-round RT-PCR of the TCR CDR3 relied on the HTBI primer set. MiXCR, run by TCRdb on the multiplex PCR reads, gives a single entry per CDR3 protein. Of a few hundred thousand distinct CDR3 sequences detected, roughly 20% appear once; the ten largest clones hold 26%. Trimming left V 7 bases short and J 3 bases short, with 18 bases between. The CDR3 extends over 15 amino acids. Germline assignment: CDR1 MNHEY and CDR2 SVGAGI.

This chain uses TRBV6-5 with TRBJ2-5, with a weak D call TRBD1 (6 bases). The source material was blood. This sequence was found in a man between 18 and 29 years old with Graves' hyperthyroidism. CDR3 protein: CASTSTGKVKETQYF. CDR3 DNA sequence: TGTGCCAGCACCTCCACAGGGAAAGTTAAAGAGACCCAGTACTTC.